The clone carrying this T cell receptor beta chain was detected only a few times. A much more abundant neighbour one base away suggests this may be a read error. This sample stems from a study of T cells in Graves' hyperthyroidism and ophthalmopathy. TCR beta CDR3 regions were amplified from RNA transcripts. The HTBI primer set was used in a first-round RT-PCR of the TCR CDR3. TCRdb re-called the multiplex PCR reads through MiXCR, storing one row per CDR3 protein. The sample records some 440,000 distinct CDR3 sequences, approximately 15% being singletons. Diagnoses were established using clinical symptoms, serum thyroxine and TRAb, thyroid ultrasound and orbital computed tomography. CDR1 and CDR2 from the germline V gene are SGHRS and YFSETQ. The CDR3 has 14 amino acids.

The source is a woman between 18 and 30 years old with Graves' hyperthyroidism. Sequencing was done on a sample of blood. This chain links TRBV5-1 with TRBJ1-4, with 8 bases lining up with TRBD1. The DNA of the CDR3 is TGCACCAGCAGCTTGCAGGGGGCAACTGAAAAACTGTTTTTT. It specifies CTSSLQGATEKLFF.